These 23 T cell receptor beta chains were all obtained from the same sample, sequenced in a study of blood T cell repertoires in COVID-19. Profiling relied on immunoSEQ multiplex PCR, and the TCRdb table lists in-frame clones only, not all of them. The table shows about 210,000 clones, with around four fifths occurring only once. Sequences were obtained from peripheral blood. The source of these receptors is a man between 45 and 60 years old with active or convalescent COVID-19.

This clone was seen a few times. CDR3 DNA: TGTGCCAGCAGCTCAGACAGTTCAACTAATGAAAAACTGTTTTTT. Its protein is CASSSDSSTNEKLFF. This chain joins TRBV7-9 and TRBJ1-4; D is possibly TRBD1 (5 bases). Deletions cut 4 bases from V and 0 bases from J, with 9 bases between. Germline CDR1 reads SEHNR; CDR2 reads FQNEAQ (reference sequence). The CDR3 covers 15 residues. Looking up the rest from reference TRBV7-9 and TRBJ1-4 gives the full variable domain: DTGVSQNPRHKITKRGQNVTFRCDPISEHNRLYWYRQTLGQGPEFLTYFQNEAQLEKSRLLSDRFSAERPKGSFSTLEIQRTEQGDSAMYLCASSSDSSTNEKLFFGSGTQLSVL.

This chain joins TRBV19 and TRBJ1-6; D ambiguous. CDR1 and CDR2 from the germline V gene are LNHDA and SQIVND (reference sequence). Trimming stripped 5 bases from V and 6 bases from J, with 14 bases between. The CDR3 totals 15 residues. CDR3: CASSPAEARNSPLHF. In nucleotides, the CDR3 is TGTGCCAGTAGTCCAGCTGAGGCTCGTAATTCACCCCTCCACTTT.

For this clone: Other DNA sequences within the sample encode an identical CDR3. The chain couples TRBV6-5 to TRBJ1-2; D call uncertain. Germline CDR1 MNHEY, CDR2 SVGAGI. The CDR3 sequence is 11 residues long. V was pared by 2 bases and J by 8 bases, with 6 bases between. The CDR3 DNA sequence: TGTGCCAGCAGTTACCGGGGAGGCTACACCTTC. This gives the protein CASSYRGGYTF.

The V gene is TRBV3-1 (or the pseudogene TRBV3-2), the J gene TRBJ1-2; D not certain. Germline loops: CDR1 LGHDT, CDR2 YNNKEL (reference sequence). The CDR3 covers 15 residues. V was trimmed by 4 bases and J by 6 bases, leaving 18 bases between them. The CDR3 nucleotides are TGTGCCAGCAGCCTCCCACACTTCTCGGGTCATGGCTACACCTTC. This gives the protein CASSLPHFSGHGYTF.

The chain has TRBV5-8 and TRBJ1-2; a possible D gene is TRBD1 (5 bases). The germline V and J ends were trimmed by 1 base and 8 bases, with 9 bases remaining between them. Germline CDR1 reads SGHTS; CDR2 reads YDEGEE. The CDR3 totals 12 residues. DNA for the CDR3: TGTGCCAGCAGCTTGCACCCAGGGGGCTACACCTTC. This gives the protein CASSLHPGGYTF.

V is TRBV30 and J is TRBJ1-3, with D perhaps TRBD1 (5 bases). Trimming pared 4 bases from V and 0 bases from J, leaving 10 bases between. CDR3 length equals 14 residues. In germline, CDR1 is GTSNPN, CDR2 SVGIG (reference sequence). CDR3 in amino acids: CAWTSDSSGNTIYF. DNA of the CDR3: TGTGCCTGGACTTCAGACAGCTCTGGAAACACCATATATTTT.

The CDR3 DNA reads TGTGCCAGCAGCCCCTCAGGGGCCGGTGGCTACACCTTC. Translating it yields CASSPSGAGGYTF. V and J are TRBV7-3 and TRBJ1-2; a possible D gene is TRBD1 (6 bases). Germline V gene data show CDR1 as SGHTA and CDR2 as FQGTGA. CDR3 length: 13 residues. Trimming stripped 5 bases from V and 7 bases from J, with 14 bases between.

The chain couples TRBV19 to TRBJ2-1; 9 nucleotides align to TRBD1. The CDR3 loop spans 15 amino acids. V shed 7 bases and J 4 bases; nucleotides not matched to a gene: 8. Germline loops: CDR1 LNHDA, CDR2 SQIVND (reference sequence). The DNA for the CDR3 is TGTGCCAGTAATCTACAGGGGGCGAGTTACAATGAGCAGTTCTTC. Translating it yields CASNLQGASYNEQFF. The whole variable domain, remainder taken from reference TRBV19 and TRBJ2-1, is DGGITQSPKYLFRKEGQNVTLSCEQNLNHDAMYWYRQDPGQGLRLIYYSQIVNDFQKGDIAEGYSVSREKKESFPLTVTSAQKNPTAFYLCASNLQGASYNEQFFGPGTRLTVL.

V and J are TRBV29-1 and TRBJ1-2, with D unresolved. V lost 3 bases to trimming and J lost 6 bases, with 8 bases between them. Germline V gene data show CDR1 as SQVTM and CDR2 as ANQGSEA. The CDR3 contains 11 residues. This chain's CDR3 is CSVDPQDGYTF. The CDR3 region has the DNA TGCAGCGTTGACCCCCAGGATGGCTACACCTTC.

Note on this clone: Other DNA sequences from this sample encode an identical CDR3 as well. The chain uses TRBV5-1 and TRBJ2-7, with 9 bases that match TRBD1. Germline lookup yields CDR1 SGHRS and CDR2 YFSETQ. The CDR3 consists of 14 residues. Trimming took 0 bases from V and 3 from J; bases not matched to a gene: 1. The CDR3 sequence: CASSLEGQGYEQYF. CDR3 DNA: TGCGCCAGCAGCTTGGAGGGACAGGGCTACGAGCAGTACTTC.

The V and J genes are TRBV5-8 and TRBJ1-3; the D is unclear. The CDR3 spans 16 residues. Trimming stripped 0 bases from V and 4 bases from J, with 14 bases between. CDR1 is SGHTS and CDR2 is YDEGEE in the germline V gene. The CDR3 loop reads CASSLVLSGYGNTIYF. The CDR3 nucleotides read TGTGCCAGCAGCTTGGTCCTGTCCGGGTACGGAAACACCATATATTTT.

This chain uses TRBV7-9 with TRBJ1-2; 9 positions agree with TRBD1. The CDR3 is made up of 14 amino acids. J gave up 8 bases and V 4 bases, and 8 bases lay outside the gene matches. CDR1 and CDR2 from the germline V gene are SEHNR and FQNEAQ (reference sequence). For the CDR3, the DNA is TGTGCCAGCAGCTCGACCGGGACAGGGAGGGGCTACACCTTC. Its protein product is CASSSTGTGRGYTF.

The CDR3 protein is CASSSPYGGTEAFF. The DNA for the CDR3 is TGTGCCAGCAGTTCCCCATACGGGGGCACTGAAGCTTTCTTT. The chain joins TRBV28 to TRBJ1-1; maybe TRBD1 (5 bases). Germline values: CDR1 MDHEN, CDR2 SYDVKM. The CDR3 covers 14 residues. V was cut by 4 bases and J by 4 bases, with 13 bases left in between.

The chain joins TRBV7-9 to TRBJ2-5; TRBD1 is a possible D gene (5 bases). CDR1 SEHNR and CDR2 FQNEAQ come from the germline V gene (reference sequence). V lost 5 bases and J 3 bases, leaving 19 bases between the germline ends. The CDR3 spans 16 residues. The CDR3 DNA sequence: TGTGCCAGCAGCCAATTGACAGCGCGGATGGAAGAGACCCAGTACTTC. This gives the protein CASSQLTARMEETQYF.

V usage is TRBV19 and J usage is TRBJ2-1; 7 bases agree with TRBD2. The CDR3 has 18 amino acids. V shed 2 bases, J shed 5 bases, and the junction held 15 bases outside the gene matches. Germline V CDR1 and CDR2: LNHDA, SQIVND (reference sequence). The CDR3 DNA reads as TGTGCCAGTAGTATACCCCACCTCACTAGCGTAAAAGACAATGAGCAGTTCTTC. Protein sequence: CASSIPHLTSVKDNEQFF.

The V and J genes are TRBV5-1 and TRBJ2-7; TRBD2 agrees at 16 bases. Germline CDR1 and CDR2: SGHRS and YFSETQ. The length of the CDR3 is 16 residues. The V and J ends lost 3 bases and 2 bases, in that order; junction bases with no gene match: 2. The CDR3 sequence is CASSSGTSGRAYEQYF. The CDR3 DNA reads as TGCGCCAGCAGCTCCGGGACTAGCGGGAGGGCCTACGAGCAGTACTTC.

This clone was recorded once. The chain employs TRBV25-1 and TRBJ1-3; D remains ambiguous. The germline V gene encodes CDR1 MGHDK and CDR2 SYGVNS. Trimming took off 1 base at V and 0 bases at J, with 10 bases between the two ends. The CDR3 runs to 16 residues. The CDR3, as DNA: TGTGCCAGCAGTGAATTTGGAGCATCCTCTGGAAACACCATATATTTT. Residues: CASSEFGASSGNTIYF.

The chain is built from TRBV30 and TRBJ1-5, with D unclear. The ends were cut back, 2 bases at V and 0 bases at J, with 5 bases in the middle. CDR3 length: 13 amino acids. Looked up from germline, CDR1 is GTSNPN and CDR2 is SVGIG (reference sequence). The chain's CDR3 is CAWSLSSNQPQHF. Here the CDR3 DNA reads TGTGCCTGGAGTCTCAGTAGCAATCAGCCCCAGCATTTT.

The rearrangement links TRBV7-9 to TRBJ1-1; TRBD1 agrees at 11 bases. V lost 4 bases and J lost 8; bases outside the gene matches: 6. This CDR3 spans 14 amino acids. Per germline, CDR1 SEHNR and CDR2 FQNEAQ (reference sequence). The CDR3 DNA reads TGTGCCAGCAGCTCGGCCGGGACAGGGGGAGAAGCTTTCTTT. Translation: CASSSAGTGGEAFF. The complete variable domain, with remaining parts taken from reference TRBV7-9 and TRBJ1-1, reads DTGVSQNPRHKITKRGQNVTFRCDPISEHNRLYWYRQTLGQGPEFLTYFQNEAQLEKSRLLSDRFSAERPKGSFSTLEIQRTEQGDSAMYLCASSSAGTGGEAFFGQGTRLTVV.

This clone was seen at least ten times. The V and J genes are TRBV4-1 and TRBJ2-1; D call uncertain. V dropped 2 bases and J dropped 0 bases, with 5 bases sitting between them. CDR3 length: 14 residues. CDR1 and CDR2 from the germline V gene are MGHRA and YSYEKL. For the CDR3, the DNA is TGCGCCAGCAGCCAATCCAGCTCCTACAATGAGCAGTTCTTC. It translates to CASSQSSSYNEQFF.

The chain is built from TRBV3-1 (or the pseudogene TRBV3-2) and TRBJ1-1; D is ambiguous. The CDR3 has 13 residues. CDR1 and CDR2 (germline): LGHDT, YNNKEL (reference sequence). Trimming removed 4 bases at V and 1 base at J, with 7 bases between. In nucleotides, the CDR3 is TGTGCCAGCAGCCCGAGGTCGAACACTGAAGCTTTCTTT. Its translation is CASSPRSNTEAFF.

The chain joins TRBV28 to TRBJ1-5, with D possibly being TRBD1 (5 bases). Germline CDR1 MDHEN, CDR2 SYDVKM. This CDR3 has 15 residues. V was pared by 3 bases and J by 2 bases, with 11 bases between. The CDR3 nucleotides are TGTGCCAGCAGTTTCAGGGAAGATGGCAATCAGCCCCAGCATTTT. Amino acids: CASSFREDGNQPQHF.

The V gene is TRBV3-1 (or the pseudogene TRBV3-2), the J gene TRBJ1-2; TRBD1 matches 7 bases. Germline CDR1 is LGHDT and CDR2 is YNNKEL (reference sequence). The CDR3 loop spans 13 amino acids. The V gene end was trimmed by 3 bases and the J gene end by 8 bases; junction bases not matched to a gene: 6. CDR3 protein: CASSQVQGVGYTF. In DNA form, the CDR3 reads TGTGCCAGCAGCCAGGTCCAGGGGGTCGGCTACACCTTC.